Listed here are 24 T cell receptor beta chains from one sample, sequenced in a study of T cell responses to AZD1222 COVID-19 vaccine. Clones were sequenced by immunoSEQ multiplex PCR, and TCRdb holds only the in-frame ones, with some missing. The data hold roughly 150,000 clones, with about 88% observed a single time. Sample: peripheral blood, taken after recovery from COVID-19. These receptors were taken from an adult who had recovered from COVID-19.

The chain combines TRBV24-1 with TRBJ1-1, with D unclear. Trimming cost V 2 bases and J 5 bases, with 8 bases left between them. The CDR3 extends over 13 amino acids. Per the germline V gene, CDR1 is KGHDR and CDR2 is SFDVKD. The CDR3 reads CATSDSRETEAFF. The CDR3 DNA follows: TGTGCCACCAGTGATTCCCGAGAAACTGAAGCTTTCTTT.

CDR3 amino acids: CASSWGGQNRETQYF. The CDR3 bases are TGTGCCAGCAGCTGGGGGGGACAGAACAGAGAGACCCAGTACTTC. V is TRBV25-1 and J is TRBJ2-5; D tentatively fits TRBD1 or TRBD2 (7 bases each). The ends were cut back, 6 bases at V and 4 bases at J, with 18 bases in the middle. CDR1 is MGHDK, CDR2 SYGVNS, per germline. The CDR3 has 15 amino acids.

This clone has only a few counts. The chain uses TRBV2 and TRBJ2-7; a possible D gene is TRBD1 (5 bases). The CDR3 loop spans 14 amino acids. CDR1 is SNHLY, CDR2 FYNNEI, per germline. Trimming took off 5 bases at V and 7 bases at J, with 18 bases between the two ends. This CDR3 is CASSPVRASGEQYF. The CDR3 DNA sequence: TGTGCCAGCAGTCCCGTTCGGGCGTCAGGGGAGCAGTACTTC.

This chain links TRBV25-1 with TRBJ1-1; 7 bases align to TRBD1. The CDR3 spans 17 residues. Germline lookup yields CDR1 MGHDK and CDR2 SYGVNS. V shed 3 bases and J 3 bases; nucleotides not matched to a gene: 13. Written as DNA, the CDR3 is TGTGCCAGCAGTGAGACTCCAGTAAGGGACAGCTACACTGAAGCTTTCTTT. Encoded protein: CASSETPVRDSYTEAFF.

This chain's CDR3 is CASSPGTATNEKLFF. Here the CDR3 DNA reads TGTGCCAGTAGTCCAGGCACAGCAACTAATGAAAAACTGTTTTTT. This chain joins TRBV19 and TRBJ1-4; no clear D. CDR3 size: 15 residues. Germline CDR1 is LNHDA and CDR2 is SQIVND (reference sequence). V lost 5 bases and J lost 0, with 10 bases in between. The whole variable domain, filled in from reference TRBV19 and TRBJ1-4, reads DGGITQSPKYLFRKEGQNVTLSCEQNLNHDAMYWYRQDPGQGLRLIYYSQIVNDFQKGDIAEGYSVSREKKESFPLTVTSAQKNPTAFYLCASSPGTATNEKLFFGSGTQLSVL.

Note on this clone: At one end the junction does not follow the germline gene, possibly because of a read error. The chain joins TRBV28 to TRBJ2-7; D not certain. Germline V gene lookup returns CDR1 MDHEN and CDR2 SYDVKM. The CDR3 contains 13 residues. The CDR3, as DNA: TGTGCCAGCGGTTTACTCCAGACCTACGAGCAGTACTTC. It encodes CASGLLQTYEQYF.

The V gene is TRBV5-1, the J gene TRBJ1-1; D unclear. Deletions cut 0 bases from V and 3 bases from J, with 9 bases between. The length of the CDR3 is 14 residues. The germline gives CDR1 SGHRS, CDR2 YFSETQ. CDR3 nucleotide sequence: TGCGCCAGCAGCTTGGTAGGCGAGGACACTGAAGCTTTCTTT. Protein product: CASSLVGEDTEAFF.

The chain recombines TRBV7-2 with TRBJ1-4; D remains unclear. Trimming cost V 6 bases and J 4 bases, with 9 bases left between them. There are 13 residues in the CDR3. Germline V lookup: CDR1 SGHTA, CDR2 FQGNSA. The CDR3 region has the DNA TGTGCCAGCAGTCGTCCGGGTAATGAAAAACTGTTTTTT. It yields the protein CASSRPGNEKLFF.

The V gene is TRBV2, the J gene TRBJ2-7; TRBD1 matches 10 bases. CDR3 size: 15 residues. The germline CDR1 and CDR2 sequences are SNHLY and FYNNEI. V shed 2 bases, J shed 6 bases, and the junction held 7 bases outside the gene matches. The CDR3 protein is CASSELGQGEGEQYF. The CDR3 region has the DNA TGTGCCAGCAGTGAACTCGGACAGGGGGAAGGCGAGCAGTACTTC.

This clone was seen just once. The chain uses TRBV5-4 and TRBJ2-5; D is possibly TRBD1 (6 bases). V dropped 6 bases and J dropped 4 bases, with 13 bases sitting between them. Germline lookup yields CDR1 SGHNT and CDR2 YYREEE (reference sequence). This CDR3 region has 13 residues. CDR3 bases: TGTGCCAGCAACGAGGGGGAGCGAGAGACCCAGTACTTC. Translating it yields CASNEGERETQYF.

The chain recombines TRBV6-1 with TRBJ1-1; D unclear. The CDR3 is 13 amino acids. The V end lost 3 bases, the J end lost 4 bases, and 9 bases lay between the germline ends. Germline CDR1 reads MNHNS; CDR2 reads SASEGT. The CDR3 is CASSDTRTTEAFF. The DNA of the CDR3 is TGTGCCAGCAGTGACACGAGGACCACTGAAGCTTTCTTT.

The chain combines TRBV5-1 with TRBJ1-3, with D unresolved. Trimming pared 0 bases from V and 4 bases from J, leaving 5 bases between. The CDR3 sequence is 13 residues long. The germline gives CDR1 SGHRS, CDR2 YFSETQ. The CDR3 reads CASSLAEGNTIYF. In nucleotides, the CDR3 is TGCGCCAGCAGCTTGGCCGAGGGAAACACCATATATTTT.

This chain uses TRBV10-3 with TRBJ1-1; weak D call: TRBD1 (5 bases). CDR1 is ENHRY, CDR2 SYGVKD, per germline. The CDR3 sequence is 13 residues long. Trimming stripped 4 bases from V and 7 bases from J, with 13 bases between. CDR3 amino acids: CAISAVDRDEAFF. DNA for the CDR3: TGTGCCATCAGTGCGGTCGACAGAGATGAAGCTTTCTTT.

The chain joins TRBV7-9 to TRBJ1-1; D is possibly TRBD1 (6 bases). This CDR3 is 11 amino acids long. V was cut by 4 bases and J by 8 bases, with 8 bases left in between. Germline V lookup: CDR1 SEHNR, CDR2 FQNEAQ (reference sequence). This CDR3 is CASSSDREAFF. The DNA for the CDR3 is TGTGCCAGCAGCTCAGACAGGGAAGCTTTCTTT.

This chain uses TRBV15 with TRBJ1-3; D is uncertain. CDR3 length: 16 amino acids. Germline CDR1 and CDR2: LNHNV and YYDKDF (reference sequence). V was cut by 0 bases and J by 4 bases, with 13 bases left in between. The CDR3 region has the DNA TGTGCCACCAGCAGAGACTTTGGGAAATCAGGAAACACCATATATTTT. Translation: CATSRDFGKSGNTIYF.

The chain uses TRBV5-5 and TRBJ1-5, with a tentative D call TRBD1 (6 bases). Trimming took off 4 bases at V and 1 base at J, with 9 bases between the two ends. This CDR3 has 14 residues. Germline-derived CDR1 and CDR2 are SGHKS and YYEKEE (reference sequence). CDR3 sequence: CASSTDRSNQPQHF. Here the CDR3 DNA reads TGTGCCAGCAGCACTGACAGGAGCAATCAGCCCCAGCATTTT.

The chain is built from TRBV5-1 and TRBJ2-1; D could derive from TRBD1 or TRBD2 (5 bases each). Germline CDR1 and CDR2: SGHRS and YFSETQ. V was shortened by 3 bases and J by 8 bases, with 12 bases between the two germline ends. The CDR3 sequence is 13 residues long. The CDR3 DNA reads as TGCGCCAGCAGCTCGGCCCGGGGCGATGAGCAGTTCTTC. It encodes CASSSARGDEQFF. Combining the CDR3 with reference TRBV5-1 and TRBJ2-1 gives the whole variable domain KAGVTQTPRYLIKTRGQQVTLSCSPISGHRSVSWYQQTPGQGLQFLFEYFSETQRNKGNFPGRFSGRQFSNSRSEMNVSTLELGDSALYLCASSSARGDEQFFGPGTRLTVL.

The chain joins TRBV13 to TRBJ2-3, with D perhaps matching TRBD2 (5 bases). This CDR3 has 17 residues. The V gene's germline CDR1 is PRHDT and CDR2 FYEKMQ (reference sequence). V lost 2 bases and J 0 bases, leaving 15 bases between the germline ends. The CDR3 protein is CASSLRSGRLSTDTQYF. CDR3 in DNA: TGTGCCAGCAGCTTAAGAAGCGGCCGACTCAGCACAGATACGCAGTATTTT.

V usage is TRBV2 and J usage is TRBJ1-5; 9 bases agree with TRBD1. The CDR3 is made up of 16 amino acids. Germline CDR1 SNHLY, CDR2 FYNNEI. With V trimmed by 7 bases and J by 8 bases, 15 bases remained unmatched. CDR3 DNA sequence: TGTGCCAGCATAAAAGATAACAGGGGGCTGATCAAGCCCCAGCATTTT. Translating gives CASIKDNRGLIKPQHF.

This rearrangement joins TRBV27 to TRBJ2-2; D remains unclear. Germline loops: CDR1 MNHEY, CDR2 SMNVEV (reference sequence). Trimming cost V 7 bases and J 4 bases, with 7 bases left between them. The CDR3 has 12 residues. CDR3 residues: CASTGGTGELFF. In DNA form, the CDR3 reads TGTGCCAGCACCGGCGGCACCGGGGAGCTGTTTTTT.

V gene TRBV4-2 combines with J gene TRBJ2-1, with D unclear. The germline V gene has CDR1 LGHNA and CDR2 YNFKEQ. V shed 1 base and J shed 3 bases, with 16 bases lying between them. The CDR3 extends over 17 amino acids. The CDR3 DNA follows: TGTGCCAGCAGCCAAGCTTCTCGGCCCTTACTCTACAATGAGCAGTTCTTC. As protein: CASSQASRPLLYNEQFF.

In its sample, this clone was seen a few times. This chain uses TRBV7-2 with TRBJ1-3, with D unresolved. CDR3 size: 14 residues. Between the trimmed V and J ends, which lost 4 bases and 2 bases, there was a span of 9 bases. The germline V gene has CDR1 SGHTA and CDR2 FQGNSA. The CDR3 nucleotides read TGTGCCAGCAGCTCTCTTGTTCCTGGAAACACCATATATTTT. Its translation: CASSSLVPGNTIYF.

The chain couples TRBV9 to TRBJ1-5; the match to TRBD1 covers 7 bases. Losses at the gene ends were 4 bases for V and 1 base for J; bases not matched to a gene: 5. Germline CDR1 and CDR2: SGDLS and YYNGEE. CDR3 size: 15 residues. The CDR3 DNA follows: TGTGCCAGCAGCCCAGGGGGGGTGAGCAATCAGCCCCAGCATTTT. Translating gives CASSPGGVSNQPQHF.

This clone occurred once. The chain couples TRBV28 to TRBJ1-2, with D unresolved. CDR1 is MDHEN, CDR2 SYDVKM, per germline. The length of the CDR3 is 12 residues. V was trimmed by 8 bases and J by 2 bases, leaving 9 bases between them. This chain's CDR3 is CASFEANYGYTF. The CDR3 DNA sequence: TGTGCCAGCTTCGAAGCCAACTATGGCTACACCTTC.